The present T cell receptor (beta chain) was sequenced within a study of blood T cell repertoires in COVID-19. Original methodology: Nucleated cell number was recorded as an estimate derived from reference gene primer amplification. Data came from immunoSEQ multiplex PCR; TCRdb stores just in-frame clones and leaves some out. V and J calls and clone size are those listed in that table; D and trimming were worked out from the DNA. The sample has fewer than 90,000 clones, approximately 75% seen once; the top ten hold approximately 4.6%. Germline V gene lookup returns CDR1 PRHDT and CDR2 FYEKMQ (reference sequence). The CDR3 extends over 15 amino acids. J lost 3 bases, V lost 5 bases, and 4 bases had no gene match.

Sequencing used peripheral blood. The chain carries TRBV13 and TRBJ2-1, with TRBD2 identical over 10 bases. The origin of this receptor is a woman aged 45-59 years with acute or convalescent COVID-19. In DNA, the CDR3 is TGTGCCAGCAGCCGGAGCGGGGGGGACTACAATGAGCAGTTCTTC. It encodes CASSRSGGDYNEQFF. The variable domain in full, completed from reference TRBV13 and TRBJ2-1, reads AAGVIQSPRHLIKEKRETATLKCYPIPRHDTVYWYQQGPGQDPQFLISFYEKMQSDKGSIPDRFSAQQFSDYHSELNMSSLELGDSALYFCASSRSGGDYNEQFFGPGTRLTVL.